This T cell receptor beta chain stems from a study of T-cell memory formation after mild COVID-19. As for the study in general: Clustering of TCRs was largely donor specific.

General study points: For contracting clones, CD4+ ones sat mainly in CM and EM, CD8+ in EMRA.

This clonotype was seen a handful of times. Its target is unknown. 5'RACE primed from the constant segment yielded TCR alpha and TCR beta cDNA libraries bearing sample barcodes and UMIs. TCRdb re-analysed the 5' RACE reads in MiXCR, keeping a single row per CDR3 protein. Seen here are 400,000 or so distinct CDR3 sequences, around 20% observed once, and the top ten hold approximately 8.4%. The V gene lost 3 bases and the J gene lost 0 bases, with 19 bases spanning the gap. The CDR3 totals 17 residues. Germline CDR1 and CDR2: DFQATT and SNEGSKA (reference sequence). The sequenced sample consisted of PBMCs or a T cell subset sorted from them (not recorded which). This clonotype was obtained from an adult woman who had mild COVID-19 (a few samples of this study predate the infection). Cell type and time point are not known. The chain couples TRBV20-1 to TRBJ2-3, with D unclear. CDR3 protein: CSASRSPRQPSTDTQYF. CDR3 nucleotides: TGCAGTGCTAGTCGCTCCCCCAGGCAACCTAGCACAGATACGCAGTATTTT.